These 18 T cell receptor beta chains were sequenced from one sample in a study of post-analysis software for immune sequencing data (dated by TCRdb to the mid-2010s). Results the study describes overall, beyond this receptor: Patients showed significantly higher frequencies than controls for roughly 5 TRBV segments, among them TRBV5-6, TRBV5-1 and TRBV20-1.

Library generation was performed with PCR. Instrument on record: Illumina HiSeq 2500. To reduce PCR and sequencing biases, unique molecular identifiers were incorporated into the TCR beta cDNA libraries. TCRdb ran its own pipeline on the public reads, namely fastp trimming at Q25 and MiXCR clone calling, and kept in-frame beta chains. CDR3 protein duplicates are merged, each entry listing the most common genes and DNA. Recorded for this sample are 500,000 to 600,000 distinct CDR3 sequences; 44% of them occurred a single time. Around 1.7% of the sample belongs to the ten largest clones. No antigens are known for them. Sequencing was done on a sample of blood. The receptors here all came from a girl between 10 and 17 years old with multiple sclerosis.

This chain links TRBV6-5 with TRBJ2-7; maybe TRBD1 (6 bases). Trimming removed 6 bases from V and 1 base from J, with 10 bases in between. CDR3 length: 13 amino acids. Germline CDR1 MNHEY, CDR2 SVGAGI. CDR3 in amino acids: CASRTQGSYEQYF. CDR3 nucleotide sequence: TGTGCCAGCAGAACACAGGGATCCTACGAGCAGTACTTC.

The chain couples TRBV20-1 to TRBJ1-1, with TRBD1 matching 7 bases. The CDR3 consists of 11 residues. The junction had 8 bases not matched to a gene; V was cut back by 3 bases and J by 13 bases. Germline-derived CDR1 and CDR2 are DFQATT and SNEGSKA (reference sequence). The CDR3 DNA reads TGCAGTGCTAGGGGACAGCTGGGAAGTTTCTTT. Its translation: CSARGQLGSFF.

The V call is TRBV7-2, the J call TRBJ1-1; a possible D gene is TRBD1 (5 bases). V shed 4 bases and J shed 8 bases, with 14 bases lying between them. The V gene's germline CDR1 is SGHTA and CDR2 FQGNSA. The CDR3 has 13 amino acids. CDR3 sequence (DNA): TGTGCCAGCAGCTATCAACCGGGACGGGAAGCTTTCTTT. Translation: CASSYQPGREAFF.

This clonotype was observed a handful of times. This chain connects TRBV10-3 to TRBJ2-5; D ambiguous. Near its end, the DNA agrees better with TRBJ2-7, so the J call may be wrong. CDR3 size: 11 residues. CDR1 and CDR2 (germline): ENHRY, SYGVKD. CDR3 DNA: TGTGCCATCAGTGACTACAACGAGCAGTACTTC. It encodes CAISDYNEQYF.

This clonotype occurred a few times. The J gene is TRBJ2-3, the V gene TRBV4-2; TRBD2 agrees at 8 bases. The CDR3 totals 16 residues. The germline V gene has CDR1 LGHNA and CDR2 YNFKEQ. J lost 0 bases, V lost 4 bases, and 6 bases had no gene match. In DNA, the CDR3 is TGTGCCAGCAGCCCAAGACTAGCGACTAGCACAGATACGCAGTATTTT. Protein: CASSPRLATSTDTQYF.

This clonotype was recorded many times. This chain links TRBV5-1 with TRBJ2-7; D not resolved. The CDR3 is 12 amino acids. Germline CDR1 SGHRS, CDR2 YFSETQ. V lost 5 bases and J lost 0, with 6 bases in between. For the CDR3, the DNA is TGCGCCAGCAGAGGAAACTCCTACGAGCAGTACTTC. The encoded protein is CASRGNSYEQYF.

V gene TRBV28 combines with J gene TRBJ2-2, with D maybe TRBD2 (6 bases). The CDR3 consists of 14 residues. With 6 bases removed from V and 3 bases from J, the gap between germline ends came to 11 bases. Per the germline V gene, CDR1 is MDHEN and CDR2 is SYDVKM. CDR3 nucleotides: TGTGCCAGCAGATCCTGGAGGGACACCGGGGAGCTGTTTTTT. It encodes CASRSWRDTGELFF.

This rearrangement joins TRBV4-1 to TRBJ1-1, with TRBD1 matching over 8 bases. The CDR3 totals 14 residues. CDR1 MGHRA and CDR2 YSYEKL come from the germline V gene. Trimming removed 3 bases from V and 7 bases from J; junction bases left unmatched: 7. For the CDR3, the DNA is TGCGCCAGCAGCCAGGACAGGGCTGCGGATGAAGCTTTCTTT. Its translation: CASSQDRAADEAFF.

This clonotype was counted between two and nine times. The chain combines TRBV29-1 with TRBJ2-1, with D maybe TRBD1 (6 bases). V lost 4 bases, J lost 5 bases, and 12 bases lay in between. Germline V lookup: CDR1 SQVTM, CDR2 ANQGSEA. The CDR3 spans 13 residues. CDR3 coding DNA: TGCAGCGTTGTGTGGACAGAGAACAATGAGCAGTTCTTC. Protein product: CSVVWTENNEQFF.

The V gene is TRBV29-1, the J gene TRBJ2-1; the D gene is possibly TRBD2 (6 bases). V lost 4 bases, J lost 8 bases, and 15 bases lay in between. This CDR3 has 13 amino acids. The V gene's germline CDR1 is SQVTM and CDR2 ANQGSEA. The CDR3, as DNA: TGCAGCGTTGCGGGACTCCTAGGCGATGAGCAGTTCTTC. Residues: CSVAGLLGDEQFF.

The genes are TRBV4-1 and TRBJ2-3; either TRBD1 or TRBD2 may supply D (5 bases each). Germline V gene sequence: CDR1 MGHRA, CDR2 YSYEKL. This CDR3 is built from 16 residues. The V end lost 0 bases, the J end lost 0 bases, and 10 bases lay between the germline ends. This chain's CDR3 is CASSQEWGRSTDTQYF. Here the CDR3 DNA reads TGCGCCAGCAGCCAAGAATGGGGGAGAAGCACAGATACGCAGTATTTT.

The table lists this clonotype with a count of one. V is TRBV27 and J is TRBJ1-5, with D tentatively TRBD1 (5 bases). CDR1 is MNHEY, CDR2 SMNVEV, per germline (reference sequence). Trimming took off 1 base at V and 5 bases at J, with 9 bases between the two ends. The CDR3 has 14 amino acids. In DNA, the CDR3 is TGTGCCAGCAGTTTATTGGGGGTGGATCAGCCCCAGCATTTT. Encoded protein: CASSLLGVDQPQHF.

The chain links TRBV12-5 to TRBJ1-4; D unclear. V was clipped by 1 base and J by 0 bases, with 18 bases between them. The CDR3 contains 19 residues. Per the germline V gene, CDR1 is LGHNT and CDR2 is FRNRAP. Written as DNA, the CDR3 is TGTGCTAGTGGTTTGGATCCTCTCGGGGTCAGGTCAACTAATGAAAAACTGTTTTTT. It yields the protein CASGLDPLGVRSTNEKLFF.

The V gene is TRBV9, the J gene TRBJ2-3; D remains unclear. This CDR3 is 13 amino acids long. Trimming removed 0 bases from V and 4 bases from J, with 6 bases in between. Per the germline V gene, CDR1 is SGDLS and CDR2 is YYNGEE. The CDR3 nucleotides are TGTGCCAGCAGCGTAGAGGTTTCAGATACGCAGTATTTT. It specifies CASSVEVSDTQYF.

The chain carries TRBV5-1 and TRBJ2-3; TRBD2 is a possible D gene (6 bases). The V and J ends lost 1 base and 10 bases respectively, with 16 bases between them. CDR1 SGHRS and CDR2 YFSETQ come from the germline V gene. The CDR3 covers 14 residues. The CDR3 sequence is CASSLSGAGISQYF. The CDR3 DNA sequence: TGCGCCAGCAGCTTGTCCGGGGCGGGGATCTCGCAGTATTTT.

V and J are TRBV20-1 and TRBJ2-3; tentative D call: TRBD1 (5 bases). From germline, CDR1 is DFQATT and CDR2 SNEGSKA (reference sequence). CDR3 length: 13 amino acids. The V end lost 3 bases, the J end lost 3 bases, and 10 bases lay between the germline ends. CDR3 nucleotide sequence: TGCAGTGCTAGGCCCGACAGTACAGATACGCAGTATTTT. Its translation is CSARPDSTDTQYF.

V and J are TRBV28 and TRBJ2-4; a possible D gene is TRBD2 (6 bases). Judging by the DNA end, TRBJ2-5 fits better; the J call may be wrong. Germline assignment: CDR1 MDHEN and CDR2 SYDVKM. CDR3 length: 16 residues. The CDR3 protein is CASSPRGVSFQETQYF. The CDR3 DNA reads TGTGCCAGCAGTCCCCGCGGGGTGTCCTTCCAAGAGACCCAGTACTTC.

This clonotype was observed a few times. The V call is TRBV6-5, the J call TRBJ2-5; D might be TRBD1 (7 bases). Between the trimmed V and J ends, which lost 2 bases and 5 bases, there was a span of 12 bases. The CDR3 has 14 residues. The germline V gene encodes CDR1 MNHEY and CDR2 SVGAGI. The CDR3 sequence: CASSYATGRETQYF. The CDR3 DNA reads TGTGCCAGCAGTTACGCGACAGGGAGGGAGACCCAGTACTTC.